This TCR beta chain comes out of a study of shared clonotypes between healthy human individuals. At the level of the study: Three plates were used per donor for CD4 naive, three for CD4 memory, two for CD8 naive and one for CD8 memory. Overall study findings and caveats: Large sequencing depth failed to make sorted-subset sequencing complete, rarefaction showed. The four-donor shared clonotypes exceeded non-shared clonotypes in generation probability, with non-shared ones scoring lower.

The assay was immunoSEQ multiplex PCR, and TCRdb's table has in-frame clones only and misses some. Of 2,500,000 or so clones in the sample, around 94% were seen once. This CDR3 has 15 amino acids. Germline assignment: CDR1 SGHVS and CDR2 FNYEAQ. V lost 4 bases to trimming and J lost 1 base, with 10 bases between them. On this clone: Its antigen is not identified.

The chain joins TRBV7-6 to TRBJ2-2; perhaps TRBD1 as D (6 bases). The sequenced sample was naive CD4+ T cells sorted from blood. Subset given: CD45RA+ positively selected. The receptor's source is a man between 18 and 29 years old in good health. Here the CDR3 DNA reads TGTGCCAGCAGCTCGACAGGTTGGAACACCGGGGAGCTGTTTTTT. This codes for CASSSTGWNTGELFF.